This T cell receptor beta chain stems from a study of control samples from healthy donors and cancer patients. The repertoire was sequenced with immunoSEQ multiplex PCR; TCRdb's copy has only in-frame clones and lacks some. Among 70,000 to 90,000 clones listed, 90% to 95% were seen once. The CDR3 is 14 amino acids. Germline-derived CDR1 and CDR2 are SGDLS and YYNGEE. With 3 bases removed from V and 9 bases from J, the gap between germline ends came to 13 bases. The receptor's source is a woman aged 40-49 years in good health. The chain uses TRBV9 and TRBJ1-6; D may be TRBD1 (5 bases). Sequenced sample: blood. The CDR3, as DNA: TGTGCCAGCAGCGGAGGACACCTGGGTTCACCCCTCCACTTT. Protein: CASSGGHLGSPLHF.